The present TCR beta chain was sequenced within a study of cytomegalovirus exposure and HLA in healthy donors. A single count supports this clone. Trimming left V 2 bases short and J 0 bases short, with 8 bases between. The germline CDR1 and CDR2 sequences are LNHDA and SQIVND (reference sequence). The CDR3 is made up of 15 amino acids. Primers for the PCR totalled 60 Vbeta and 13 Jbeta. This table comes from immunoSEQ multiplex PCR, and its TCRdb copy is limited to in-frame clones, with some not included. The sample lists about 180,000 clones; over 75% were seen once. This TCR came from a man aged 55 to 69 in good health and CMV-seronegative. The V and J genes are TRBV19 and TRBJ1-3; D is uncertain. The sequenced material came from PBMCs. CDR3 bases: TGTGCCAGTAGTATACGCGCGGACTCTGGAAACACCATATATTTT. Protein product: CASSIRADSGNTIYF.